This entry lists 27 T cell receptor beta chains sequenced from one sample in a study of cytomegalovirus exposure and HLA in healthy donors. PCR used 60 Vbeta primers and 13 Jbeta primers. Sequenced by immunoSEQ multiplex PCR; TCRdb stores in-frame clones only, minus some. The table has hundreds of thousands of clones, 65% to 85% seen once. Material: PBMCs. The receptors come from a female donor in good health and CMV-seronegative.

The V gene is TRBV6-1, the J gene TRBJ1-1, with 8 bases that match TRBD1. The CDR3 loop spans 15 amino acids. V shed 4 bases, J shed 2 bases, and the junction held 6 bases outside the gene matches. Germline values: CDR1 MNHNS, CDR2 SASEGT. CDR3 region: CASSGLGQGNTEAFF. DNA for the CDR3: TGTGCCAGCAGTGGGTTAGGACAGGGAAACACTGAAGCTTTCTTT.

The rearrangement links TRBV6-6 to TRBJ2-7; 10 nucleotides match TRBD2. Germline values: CDR1 MNHNY, CDR2 SVGAGI (reference sequence). This CDR3 region has 15 residues. With 4 bases clipped from V and 3 bases from J, the junction kept 6 bases outside the gene matches. Here the CDR3 reads CASSSTGLADYEQYF. DNA of the CDR3: TGTGCCAGCAGTTCCACAGGACTAGCGGACTACGAGCAGTACTTC.

The chain is built from TRBV18 and TRBJ1-1; no reliable D call. The length of the CDR3 is 13 residues. Trimming removed 1 base at V and 7 bases at J, with 10 bases between. Germline loops: CDR1 KGHSH, CDR2 LQKENI. CDR3 in amino acids: CASSPQAGIEAFF. The CDR3 coding sequence is TGTGCCAGCTCACCACAGGCGGGAATTGAAGCTTTCTTT.

J is TRBJ2-3 and V is TRBV6-1, with D perhaps matching TRBD2 (6 bases). CDR1 is MNHNS and CDR2 is SASEGT in the germline V gene. V was clipped by 0 bases and J by 5 bases, with 24 bases between them. The CDR3 is 19 residues long. DNA of the CDR3: TGTGCCAGCAGTGAAGCTGGGGACCAGAAGGTCGTCGGGAGAGATACGCAGTATTTT. It specifies CASSEAGDQKVVGRDTQYF.

A few counts support this clone. The rearrangement joins TRBV4-1 to TRBJ2-7, with 12 bases fitting TRBD2. Losses at the gene ends were 1 base for V and 5 bases for J; bases not matched to a gene: 3. The CDR3 runs 15 residues. CDR1 is MGHRA and CDR2 is YSYEKL in the germline V gene. Here the CDR3 DNA reads TGCGCCAGCAGCCAAGTTGGACTAGCGGGAAACGAGCAGTACTTC. It translates to CASSQVGLAGNEQYF.

This chain links TRBV7-9 with TRBJ1-2; 7 bases map to TRBD1. The CDR3 runs to 15 residues. Germline V gives CDR1 SEHNR, CDR2 FQNEAQ (reference sequence). With 1 base clipped from V and 1 base from J, the junction kept 3 bases outside the gene matches. CDR3 DNA: TGTGCCAGCAGCTTAGGAGGGGGCCATAACTATGGCTACACCTTC. Encoded protein: CASSLGGGHNYGYTF.

In regard to this clone: Relative to the germline gene, one junction end is altered; a read error may explain this. The chain links TRBV7-9 to TRBJ1-5; no definite D call. Germline V gene sequence: CDR1 SEHNR, CDR2 FQNEAQ (reference sequence). This CDR3 has 15 amino acids. CDR3 amino acids: CSSSRGREGGQPQHF. The CDR3 bases are TGTTCCAGCAGCCGAGGTCGGGAAGGCGGTCAGCCCCAGCATTTT.

This chain connects TRBV6-1 to TRBJ2-7, with TRBD2 identical over 13 bases. The CDR3 is 15 amino acids. Trimming took 7 bases from V and 3 from J; bases not matched to a gene: 6. Germline V gives CDR1 MNHNS, CDR2 SASEGT. This CDR3 reads CASNPGLAGIYEQYF. CDR3 sequence (DNA): TGTGCCAGCAATCCGGGACTAGCGGGGATCTACGAGCAGTACTTC.

Regarding this clone: Other DNA sequences in the same sample also yield this CDR3. The J gene is TRBJ2-7, the V gene TRBV5-1, with D uncertain. Trimming removed 2 bases at V and 0 bases at J, with 6 bases between. The CDR3 is made up of 13 amino acids. Germline V gene sequence: CDR1 SGHRS, CDR2 YFSETQ. In nucleotides, the CDR3 is TGCGCCAGCAGCTTTGGCAGCTCCTACGAGCAGTACTTC. The encoded protein is CASSFGSSYEQYF.

This sequence joins TRBV7-9 and TRBJ2-7, with 9 bases fitting TRBD2. Germline lookup yields CDR1 SEHNR and CDR2 FQNEAQ (reference sequence). The CDR3 is 18 amino acids. The V gene end was trimmed by 1 base and the J gene end by 2 bases; junction bases not matched to a gene: 12. In nucleotides, the CDR3 is TGTGCCAGCAGCTTAGTCCGGGACAGACTAGCGGACCCCTACGAGCAGTACTTC. This sequence encodes CASSLVRDRLADPYEQYF.

In its sample, this clone was seen a few times. The chain employs TRBV21-1 and TRBJ2-7; the tabulated D call, TRBD2, remains unverified against the DNA. TRBV21-1 corresponds to a pseudogene. The CDR3 loop spans 16 amino acids. CDR3 DNA: TGTGCCAGCAGCAGAGCCGAGGGATCGGGCTCCTACGAGCAGTACTTC. This codes for CASSRAEGSGSYEQYF.

The chain links TRBV30 to TRBJ2-1; 9 bases agree with TRBD2. Germline V CDR1 and CDR2: GTSNPN, SVGIG (reference sequence). The CDR3 sequence is 16 residues long. With 0 bases clipped from V and 7 bases from J, the junction kept 10 bases outside the gene matches. For the CDR3, the DNA is TGTGCCTGGAGTGTTTATAGCGGGAGTCGTATGAATGAGCAGTTCTTC. Its protein product is CAWSVYSGSRMNEQFF.

This chain joins TRBV6-4 and TRBJ2-1; TRBD2 aligns across 8 bases. From germline, CDR1 is MRHNA and CDR2 SNTAGT. CDR3 length: 15 amino acids. V lost 2 bases to trimming and J lost 4 bases; unmatched junction nucleotides: 4. The chain's CDR3 is CASSDGAGEYNEQFF. In DNA form, the CDR3 reads TGTGCCAGCAGTGACGGAGCGGGAGAGTACAATGAGCAGTTCTTC.

V and J are TRBV18 and TRBJ2-5; TRBD1 agrees at 8 bases. CDR3 length equals 14 residues. J gave up 1 base and V 3 bases, and 1 base lay outside the gene matches. The germline gives CDR1 KGHSH, CDR2 LQKENI. This chain's CDR3 is CASSPGQVQETQYF. CDR3 nucleotides: TGTGCCAGCTCACCGGGACAGGTCCAAGAGACCCAGTACTTC.

On this clone itself: The sample has other DNA sequences that encode this CDR3 too. The chain combines TRBV30 with TRBJ1-3; the D is unclear. This CDR3 has 11 amino acids. CDR1 and CDR2 from the germline V gene are GTSNPN and SVGIG (reference sequence). V lost 4 bases and J lost 4, with 5 bases in between. The CDR3 reads CAWTSGNTIYF. CDR3 nucleotide sequence: TGTGCCTGGACCTCCGGAAACACCATATATTTT.

The chain employs TRBV18 and TRBJ1-3; 9 nucleotides line up with TRBD1. Germline loops: CDR1 KGHSH, CDR2 LQKENI. With V trimmed by 7 bases and J by 1 base, 5 bases remained unmatched. The CDR3 sequence is 15 residues long. The CDR3 here is CASLTGTGSGNTIYF. Here the CDR3 DNA reads TGTGCCAGCTTGACCGGGACAGGGTCTGGAAACACCATATATTTT.

The V gene is TRBV10-3, the J gene TRBJ2-7, with 8 positions matching TRBD1. This CDR3 has 14 residues. Losses at the gene ends were 8 bases for V and 3 bases for J; bases not matched to a gene: 9. The germline gives CDR1 ENHRY, CDR2 SYGVKD. DNA of the CDR3: TGTGCCATCTCTTCGGACAGGGAGGTCTACGAGCAGTACTTC. Its protein is CAISSDREVYEQYF.

The table lists this clone with a few counts. The V and J genes are TRBV7-3 and TRBJ2-2; a weak D match, TRBD2 (7 bases). With 5 bases removed from V and 6 bases from J, the gap between germline ends came to 19 bases. The germline V gene encodes CDR1 SGHTA and CDR2 FQGTGA. There are 16 residues in the CDR3. CDR3 bases: TGTGCCAGCAGCCTAGGGGGGGGAAGAAGAGCCGGGGAGCTGTTTTTT. As protein: CASSLGGGRRAGELFF.

This clone was recorded a few times. The chain employs TRBV4-2 and TRBJ2-7; D gene ambiguous. Trimming cost V 1 base and J 0 bases, with 13 bases left between them. This CDR3 comprises 16 residues. Germline V gene sequence: CDR1 LGHNA, CDR2 YNFKEQ. Written as DNA, the CDR3 is TGTGCCAGCAGCCAAGGGGCAACGGCGAGCTCCTACGAGCAGTACTTC. Protein sequence: CASSQGATASSYEQYF.

The chain uses TRBV27 and TRBJ2-1; 8 bases are a match to TRBD2. J gave up 7 bases and V 3 bases, and 5 bases lay outside the gene matches. This CDR3 contains 14 residues. Germline V gene lookup returns CDR1 MNHEY and CDR2 SMNVEV (reference sequence). The CDR3 region has the DNA TGTGCCAGCAGTTTTAGCGGGATTCGGAATGAGCAGTTCTTC. Translation gives CASSFSGIRNEQFF.

This clone appeared a single time. The V gene is TRBV10-3, the J gene TRBJ2-3, with D tentatively TRBD1 (6 bases). Germline CDR1 is ENHRY and CDR2 is SYGVKD. This CDR3 is built from 14 residues. V lost 3 bases, J lost 3 bases, and 10 bases lay in between. The CDR3 here is CAISDSTGTDTQYF. The CDR3 DNA reads TGTGCCATCAGTGATTCTACAGGGACAGATACGCAGTATTTT.

The rearrangement links TRBV5-1 to TRBJ2-7; 9 bases match TRBD2. The germline V gene encodes CDR1 SGHRS and CDR2 YFSETQ. The CDR3 spans 15 residues. Trimming removed 1 base from V and 6 bases from J; junction bases left unmatched: 8. The CDR3 region is CASSLKGGRAAEQYF. The CDR3 DNA sequence: TGCGCCAGCAGCTTGAAGGGCGGGAGGGCCGCCGAGCAGTACTTC.

The chain employs TRBV10-3 and TRBJ2-7, with TRBD1 identical over 8 bases. Germline V gives CDR1 ENHRY, CDR2 SYGVKD. This CDR3 is 14 amino acids long. V shed 3 bases and J 2 bases; nucleotides not matched to a gene: 3. The CDR3 here is CAISDKGQAYEQYF. The CDR3 nucleotides are TGTGCCATCAGTGATAAGGGACAGGCCTACGAGCAGTACTTC.

CDR3 bases: TGTGCCAGCAGCGTACAGCCCCGGGGAGGCCAAGAGACCCAGTACTTC. Protein sequence: CASSVQPRGGQETQYF. This sequence joins TRBV9 and TRBJ2-5; the D gene is possibly TRBD2 (6 bases). V lost 1 base to trimming and J lost 1 base, with 14 bases between them. Germline CDR1 SGDLS, CDR2 YYNGEE. The CDR3 sequence is 16 residues long.

A word on this clone: The junction departs from germline at one end; a sequencing error may be responsible. This chain joins TRBV7-7 and TRBJ2-5; D is unresolved. Germline CDR1 is SSHAT and CDR2 is FNYEAQ (reference sequence). The CDR3 has 11 residues. CDR3 protein: CASSLGLDQYF. DNA for the CDR3: TGTGCTAGCAGCTTGGGCTTGGACCAGTACTTC.

This clone showed up just once. The chain joins TRBV9 to TRBJ2-7; 9 bases line up with TRBD2. CDR3 length equals 17 residues. V trimming: 4 bases; J trimming: 1 base; junction bases outside the gene matches: 12. Germline V lookup: CDR1 SGDLS, CDR2 YYNGEE. The CDR3 spells CASSSSRASGISYEQYF. The CDR3 DNA is TGTGCCAGCAGCTCCAGTCGGGCTAGCGGGATTTCCTACGAGCAGTACTTC.

The chain recombines TRBV30 with TRBJ2-3; TRBD2 aligns across 10 bases. This CDR3 is 15 amino acids long. Germline V gene lookup returns CDR1 GTSNPN and CDR2 SVGIG (reference sequence). The V and J ends lost 0 bases and 3 bases, in that order; junction bases with no gene match: 3. CDR3: CAWSVFSGRTDTQYF. CDR3 DNA sequence: TGTGCCTGGAGTGTGTTTAGCGGGAGGACAGATACGCAGTATTTT. The variable domain in full, with the rest retrieved from reference TRBV30 and TRBJ2-3, is SQTIHQWPATLVQPVGSPLSLECTVEGTSNPNLYWYRQAAGRGLQLLFYSVGIGQISSEVPQNLSASRPQDRQFILSSKKLLLSDSGFYLCAWSVFSGRTDTQYFGPGTRLTVL.